The present entry profiles one TCR beta chain with its context. The antigen remains unidentified. TCRdb used MiXCR to reprocess the 5' RACE reads, holding one entry per CDR3 protein. The sample holds about 240,000 distinct CDR3 sequences, 9.5% to 15% seen once. The junction had 8 bases not matched to a gene; V was cut back by 5 bases and J by 1 base. CDR3 length equals 16 residues. Germline V lookup: CDR1 SGHKS, CDR2 YYEKEE (reference sequence). The data stem from a study of identical twins. Regarding the study as a whole: The study found that models underestimated out-of-frame TCR alpha sharing in monozygotic twins.

This sample was also put to use in a study of yellow fever vaccine responses in identical twins.

Material: memory (CD45RO+) T cells sorted from blood. The receptor comes from a woman younger than 35 in good health. The genes are TRBV5-5 and TRBJ2-2, with 7 bases lining up with TRBD2. The CDR3 region has the DNA TGTGCCAGCAGATGGGGCAGCGGGGAGAACACCGGGGAGCTGTTTTTT. Translated, it gives CASRWGSGENTGELFF.